The rows below give T cell receptor beta chains drawn from one sample of a study of cytomegalovirus exposure and HLA in healthy donors. Using immunoSEQ multiplex PCR, the repertoire was profiled, and TCRdb retains in-frame clones only, with some absent. The table has about 180,000 clones, around 80% seen once. The source material was PBMCs. These receptors all come from a man aged 40-55 years in good health and CMV-seronegative. The CDR3 runs from the conserved cysteine through the conserved F or W. A D gene is named only where the DNA matches it firmly. The size entry is marked missing in some rows and otherwise reads once, few, many or a size class.

clone_size	d_call	v_call	j_call	cdr3_nt	cdr3_aa
.	TRBD1	TRBV6-7	TRBJ2-5	TGTGCCAGCAGTTACCCCGGACAGGCGGGGACCCAGTACTTC	CASSYPGQAGTQYF
.	.	TRBV28	TRBJ1-2	TGTGCCAGCACCTCCCTTTATGGCTACACCTTC	CASTSLYGYTF
.	TRBD1	TRBV7-9	TRBJ1-6	TGTGCCAGCAGCCCGCGGACAGGGGGCGCGAATCGGAATTCACCCCTCCACTTT	CASSPRTGGANRNSPLHF
few	.	TRBV11-3	TRBJ1-5	TGTGCCAGCAGCCGGGGGGATCAGCCCCAGCATTTT	CASSRGDQPQHF
.	TRBD1	TRBV6-5	TRBJ2-7	TGTGCCAGCAGATCGGGACAGGGGGCCAGAGAGCAGTACTTC	CASRSGQGAREQYF
.	.	TRBV19	TRBJ1-4	TGTGCCAGTAACGACCCACGGGGGACGAATGAAAAACTGTTTTTT	CASNDPRGTNEKLFF
.	TRBD1	TRBV5-1	TRBJ1-6	TGCGCCAGCAGCTTGTCGCAGGGGGCGCAGGATAATTCACCCCTCCACTTT	CASSLSQGAQDNSPLHF
.	TRBD1	TRBV5-1	TRBJ1-4	TGCGCCAGCAGCTTGGCGACAGGGGGAGAAAAACTGTTTTTT	CASSLATGGEKLFF
.	TRBD2	TRBV5-1	TRBJ2-1	TGCGCCAGCAGCCCGGGGACTAGCGGGGGACCCAATGAGCAGTTCTTC	CASSPGTSGGPNEQFF
.	.	TRBV21-1	TRBJ2-7	TGTGCCAGCAGCAAAGGAAGGCAGGGAGGCTACGAGCAGTACTTC	CASSKGRQGGYEQYF
.	.	TRBV28	TRBJ2-3	TGTGCCAGCAGTCCCCAGAGCACAGATACGCAGTATTTT	CASSPQSTDTQYF
.	.	TRBV6-5	TRBJ2-5	TGTGCCAGCAGTAGGACAGCGTCCCCTGGGACCCAGTACTTC	CASSRTASPGTQYF
.	.	TRBV18	TRBJ1-4	TGTGCCAGCTCACCATGGGCCCAGGGTTCAACCAATGAAAAACTGTTTTTT	CASSPWAQGSTNEKLFF
.	TRBD1	TRBV9	TRBJ1-2	TGTGCCAGCAGCCTCGGGGACAGGGAAGTCTATGGCTACACCTTC	CASSLGDREVYGYTF
once	TRBD2	TRBV19	TRBJ2-7	TGTGCCAGTAGTACCCTTCCTAGCGGGAGGGCCATCGAGCAGTACTTC	CASSTLPSGRAIEQYF
.	TRBD2	TRBV9	TRBJ2-5	TGTGCCAGCAGCGTGGGGGGGCAAGAGACCCAGTACTTC	CASSVGGQETQYF
.	TRBD1	TRBV7-6	TRBJ1-2	TGTGCCAGCAGCTTGGGACAGGGAACCGGAGCTAACTATGGCTACACCTTC	CASSLGQGTGANYGYTF
.	.	TRBV23-1	TRBJ1-4	TGCGCCAGCAGTCAATTCCGTCCAGGGACTAATGAAAAACTGTTTTTT	CASSQFRPGTNEKLFF
few	.	TRBV7-2	TRBJ2-2	TGTGCCAGCAGCTCCCAGACTAGTAGCGCCGGGGAGCTGTTTTTT	CASSSQTSSAGELFF
.	.	TRBV15	TRBJ1-4	TGTGCCACCAGCAGAGATGTACAAAGTTCCACCATGGAGATGTTTTTT	CATSRDVQSSTMEMFF
.	TRBD2	TRBV9	TRBJ2-3	TGTGCCAGCAGCGTAGACATAGCGGGGCCCACAGATACGCAGTATTTT	CASSVDIAGPTDTQYF
.	TRBD2	TRBV7-2	TRBJ2-2	TGTGCCAGCAGCCCCCAGGGACTAGCGGGATGGGCAGGGGAGCTGTTTTTT	CASSPQGLAGWAGELFF
once	TRBD2	TRBV15	TRBJ2-3	TGTGCCACCAGCTTATTACCCGGGGGGGGCACAGATACGCAGTATTTT	CATSLLPGGGTDTQYF
.	.	TRBV4-1	TRBJ1-5	TGCGCCAGCAGCCAGAGAGGACAGACCTATAGCAATCAGCCCCAGCATTTT	CASSQRGQTYSNQPQHF
.	.	TRBV11-3	TRBJ2-3	TGTGCCAGCAGCCGGGAAGTTCAAGATACGCAGTATTTT	CASSREVQDTQYF